This TCR beta chain was sequenced in a study of memory B cells and T cells in multiple sclerosis. Study-wide results and caveats: Normalization was needed because clone-set size differences affected shared clonotype counts.

Generated by immunoSEQ multiplex PCR, the TCRdb table keeps only in-frame clones and is missing some. This table has about 42,000 clones, roughly 80% appearing once. This clone was detected only a few times. Antigen specificity is unknown. Stimulus-free culture yielded autoproliferating CFSE-dim and non-proliferating CFSE-high T cells, each sequenced separately. Cultures began with roughly 5x10^7 CFSE-labeled PBMCs, unstimulated for roughly seven days, with replicate wells pooled. CFSE at about 0.5 uM labeled the PBMCs, which were then cultured unstimulated. The CDR3 consists of 14 residues. V shed 4 bases, J shed 4 bases, and the junction held 6 bases outside the gene matches. Germline V lookup: CDR1 SEHNR, CDR2 FQNEAQ (reference sequence).

The chain employs TRBV7-9 and TRBJ1-2; TRBD1 matches 7 bases. The sequenced sample consisted of PBMCs from blood kept in culture. This TCR derives from a human donor with multiple sclerosis. CDR3 DNA sequence: TGTGCCAGCAGCTCGTCAGGGGGTAGCTATGGCTACACCTTC. It encodes CASSSSGGSYGYTF. Complete variable domain (other parts from reference TRBV7-9 and TRBJ1-2): DTGVSQNPRHKITKRGQNVTFRCDPISEHNRLYWYRQTLGQGPEFLTYFQNEAQLEKSRLLSDRFSAERPKGSFSTLEIQRTEQGDSAMYLCASSSSGGSYGYTFGSGTRLTVV.